Listed here is a single T cell receptor (beta chain). The data stem from a study of blood T cell repertoires in COVID-19. Trimming removed 2 bases from V and 8 bases from J, with 12 bases in between. Germline V gene data show CDR1 as SNHLY and CDR2 as FYNNEI. The CDR3 is 13 residues long. Per the study methods: Amplification of reference gene primers was used by the study to estimate nucleated cell counts. Clones were read by immunoSEQ multiplex PCR, and TCRdb kept only the in-frame ones, dropping some. V and J calls and clone size are as listed in that table; D and trimming were resolved from the DNA. This table has 50,000 to 70,000 clones, 84% appearing once.

The chain has TRBV2 and TRBJ1-2; D is perhaps TRBD1 (6 bases). The sequenced sample consisted of peripheral blood. The receptor's source is a man older than 75 with COVID-19, enrolled during active disease. CDR3 residues: CASSEWDTWGYTF. DNA of the CDR3: TGTGCCAGCAGTGAATGGGACACGTGGGGCTACACCTTC. The variable domain in full, completed from reference TRBV2 and TRBJ1-2, reads EPEVTQTPSHQVTQMGQEVILRCVPISNHLYFYWYRQILGQKVEFLVSFYNNEISEKSEIFDDQFSVERPDGSNFTLKIRSTKLEDSAMYFCASSEWDTWGYTFGSGTRLTVV.